One and the same sample provided the 18 T cell receptor beta chains below, sequenced in a study of regulatory T cells in long-lasting Graves disease. Time point described: newly diagnosed GD, antithyroid drugs for less than 3 months. RNA isolated from PBMCs was used to make the TCR library. HTBI primers from iRepertoire and Arm-PCR of CDR3 regions yielded the TCR beta libraries. Each CDR3 protein is one row after TCRdb ran MiXCR on the multiplex PCR reads. The data contain around 500,000 distinct CDR3 sequences, about 13% of them singletons. The data were also submitted as part of a second study, on T cells in Graves' hyperthyroidism and ophthalmopathy.

Sequences were derived from peripheral blood mononuclear cells (PBMCs), sampled at new diagnosis, from a patient treated with antithyroid drugs. The receptors here all came from a man under 40 with Graves disease.

This clonotype was counted at least ten times. The rearrangement joins TRBV7-2 to TRBJ2-3; TRBD2 matches 9 bases. Germline-derived CDR1 and CDR2 are SGHTA and FQGNSA. The junction had 16 bases not matched to a gene; V was cut back by 5 bases and J by 4 bases. The CDR3 sequence is 18 residues long. The CDR3 protein is CASSPKKVAGEVSDTQYF. CDR3 in DNA: TGTGCCAGCAGCCCAAAGAAAGTAGCGGGAGAGGTCTCAGATACGCAGTATTTT.

This clonotype was found many times. V is TRBV12-3 or TRBV12-4 and J is TRBJ2-5, with 8 positions matching TRBD1. The CDR3 totals 12 residues. The trim removed 7 bases at V and 3 bases at J, leaving 1 base unmatched. CDR3 amino acids: CASTDREETQYF. The CDR3 DNA reads as TGTGCCAGCACGGACAGGGAAGAGACCCAGTACTTC.

This clonotype has at least ten counts. V is TRBV6-1 and J is TRBJ1-6; TRBD1 matches 8 bases. J lost 10 bases, V lost 5 bases, and 1 base had no gene match. The CDR3 loop spans 12 amino acids. Germline V gene sequence: CDR1 MNHNS, CDR2 SASEGT. CDR3 sequence reads: CASSRTGSPLHF. Here the CDR3 DNA reads TGTGCCAGCAGTCGGACAGGGTCACCCCTCCACTTT.

The chain recombines TRBV7-9 with TRBJ1-5, with TRBD1 matching over 9 bases. With V trimmed by 5 bases and J by 1 base, 18 bases remained unmatched. The CDR3 consists of 20 residues. In germline, CDR1 is SEHNR, CDR2 FQNEAQ (reference sequence). The CDR3 DNA is TGTGCCAGCAGCCCCCATCTACCGGGACAGGGTCAGGGGAGCAATCAGCCCCAGCATTTT. It codes for CASSPHLPGQGQGSNQPQHF.

The chain joins TRBV9 to TRBJ1-5, with TRBD1 as a possible D gene (6 bases). The length of the CDR3 is 14 residues. V gave up 5 bases and J gave up 11 bases, with 20 bases separating them. The V gene's germline CDR1 is SGDLS and CDR2 YYNGEE. CDR3 coding DNA: TGTGCCAGCAGTGGGGGGGGGCGCGGGCACGCCCAGCATTTT. It yields the protein CASSGGGRGHAQHF.

This clonotype was observed a few times. The chain joins TRBV24-1 to TRBJ2-2, with 12 bases fitting TRBD2. The junction had 3 bases not matched to a gene; V was cut back by 0 bases and J by 5 bases. In germline, CDR1 is KGHDR, CDR2 SFDVKD. This CDR3 is 17 amino acids long. The CDR3 is CATSDLRTSGRTGELFF. The CDR3 region has the DNA TGTGCCACCAGTGATTTGCGTACTAGCGGGAGGACCGGGGAGCTGTTTTTT.

The table lists this clonotype with many counts. J is TRBJ1-1 and V is TRBV6-1; unclear D gene. Germline V gene sequence: CDR1 MNHNS, CDR2 SASEGT. This CDR3 comprises 14 residues. The V and J ends lost 6 bases and 2 bases respectively, with 13 bases between them. CDR3 region: CASSRQALNTEAFF. The CDR3, as DNA: TGTGCCAGCAGCCGGCAGGCCCTCAACACTGAAGCTTTCTTT.

The chain joins TRBV19 to TRBJ2-5; the match to TRBD2 covers 9 bases. Germline-derived CDR1 and CDR2 are LNHDA and SQIVND (reference sequence). After removal of 7 bases from V and 5 bases from J, the junction contained 11 bases not matched to a gene. The CDR3 has 15 residues. As DNA, the CDR3 is TGTGCCAGTAAGTTGTCGACTAGCGGAGTGGAGACCCAGTACTTC. This sequence encodes CASKLSTSGVETQYF.

This clonotype occurred many times. The chain has TRBV3-1 and TRBJ2-4, with a weak D call TRBD2 (5 bases). The CDR3 contains 15 residues. V lost 6 bases and J 0 bases, leaving 12 bases between the germline ends. Germline V CDR1 and CDR2: LGHDT, YNNKEL (reference sequence). This chain's CDR3 is CASSRESLAKNIQYF. The CDR3 DNA reads TGTGCCAGCAGTCGGGAATCCCTAGCCAAAAACATTCAGTACTTC.

This rearrangement joins TRBV24-1 to TRBJ2-2; 9 nucleotides match TRBD1. V dropped 5 bases and J dropped 2; count of bases not matched to a gene: 11. The CDR3 runs to 18 residues. The germline gives CDR1 KGHDR, CDR2 SFDVKD. The DNA of the CDR3 is TGTGCCACCAGTGCCACCGGGACAGGGTTTTTTAACACCGGGGAGCTGTTTTTT. It codes for CATSATGTGFFNTGELFF.

This clonotype was observed many times. This sequence joins TRBV30 and TRBJ1-1; D gene unclear. Germline-derived CDR1 and CDR2 are GTSNPN and SVGIG (reference sequence). The CDR3 is 15 amino acids. Trimming took off 4 bases at V and 1 base at J, with 16 bases between the two ends. The CDR3 DNA follows: TGTGCCTGGACCCCCGGGCCCTTCCCGAACACTGAAGCTTTCTTT. Translating gives CAWTPGPFPNTEAFF.

This clonotype was seen only a few times. This sequence joins TRBV20-1 and TRBJ1-4, with TRBD1 matching 7 bases. Germline values: CDR1 DFQATT, CDR2 SNEGSKA (reference sequence). V shed 1 base and J 7 bases; nucleotides not matched to a gene: 9. The CDR3 extends over 15 amino acids. Written as DNA, the CDR3 is TGCAGTGCTAGAGGGTACAGGGGCCAAGGTGAAAAACTGTTTTTT. Protein product: CSARGYRGQGEKLFF.

This clonotype has only a few counts. The chain uses TRBV5-6 and TRBJ2-2; TRBD1 agrees at 7 bases. The CDR3 is 15 residues long. With V trimmed by 0 bases and J by 8 bases, 7 bases remained unmatched. The germline gives CDR1 SGHDT, CDR2 YYEEEE. The CDR3 region has the DNA TGTGCCAGCAGCTTGGCCCCTCAGGGGGTAGGGGAGCTGTTTTTT. Translation gives CASSLAPQGVGELFF. The full variable domain, its missing parts supplied by reference TRBV5-6 and TRBJ2-2, is DAGVTQSPTHLIKTRGQQVTLRCSPKSGHDTVSWYQQALGQGPQFIFQYYEEEERQRGNFPDRFSGHQFPNYSSELNVNALLLGDSALYLCASSLAPQGVGELFFGEGSRLTVL.

This clonotype was seen many times. V is TRBV29-1 and J is TRBJ1-1, with a tentative D call TRBD1 (5 bases). Looked up from germline, CDR1 is SQVTM and CDR2 is ANQGSEA. With 4 bases removed from V and 0 bases from J, the gap between germline ends came to 15 bases. This CDR3 has 15 amino acids. The DNA for the CDR3 is TGCAGCGTTGCGTACAGGCTAGCCATGAACACTGAAGCTTTCTTT. Its translation: CSVAYRLAMNTEAFF.

The chain combines TRBV12-3 or TRBV12-4 with TRBJ2-1; TRBD2 matches 9 bases. V was pared by 2 bases and J by 4 bases, with 12 bases of the junction left unmatched. The CDR3 has 18 residues. In DNA, the CDR3 is TGTGCCAGCAGTTTACTACCGGGAGGGACTAGCCAGTACAATGAGCAGTTCTTC. Protein product: CASSLLPGGTSQYNEQFF.

The chain employs TRBV4-2 and TRBJ1-5; tentatively, D is TRBD1 (5 bases). V was clipped by 2 bases and J by 3 bases, with 17 bases between them. This CDR3 spans 17 amino acids. Germline V gives CDR1 LGHNA, CDR2 YNFKEQ. The CDR3, as DNA: TGTGCCAGCAGCCAACCCTTTTCCGGGACGTTCAATCAGCCCCAGCATTTT. It translates to CASSQPFSGTFNQPQHF.

The chain employs TRBV11-2 and TRBJ2-3; 8 positions agree with TRBD1. The CDR3 length is 17 residues. J gave up 6 bases and V 0 bases, and 11 bases lay outside the gene matches. CDR1 SGHAT and CDR2 FQNNGV come from the germline V gene. The CDR3 reads CASSLDSGGAGLDTQYF. DNA of the CDR3: TGTGCCAGCAGCTTAGATTCAGGGGGCGCGGGTTTGGATACGCAGTATTTT.

This clonotype occurred a few times. At one boundary the junction diverges from the germline segment, which might be a read error. The rearrangement links TRBV27 to TRBJ2-1; D gene ambiguous. The CDR3 has 13 amino acids. The germline V gene has CDR1 MNHEY and CDR2 SMNVEV (reference sequence). CDR3 DNA sequence: TGTGCCAGCAGCTTATCAGTGGTTCGGAAAAAGTTCTTC. This sequence encodes CASSLSVVRKKFF.